The 18 T cell receptor beta chains in this list originate from one sample, sequenced in a study of blood T cell repertoires in COVID-19 (dated by TCRdb to 2018 to 2021). Library generation was performed with the immunoSEQ multiplex PCR assay. Held by TCRdb, this immuneACCESS table contains in-frame sequences only and omits some clones. Under half of the omission traces to an unresolved V gene where checked; the cause of the rest is unknown. The sample table records 130,000 to 150,000 clones; 80% to 90% of these occur just once. The top ten clones comprise roughly 2.6% of the sample. The sample consisted of peripheral blood. The receptors derive from a human donor with acute or convalescent COVID-19. The donor label of this sample is uncertain.

The chain combines TRBV10-1 with TRBJ2-3; 7 bases match TRBD1. With V trimmed by 6 bases and J by 2 bases, 14 bases remained unmatched. This CDR3 contains 17 residues. The germline V gene encodes CDR1 WNHNN and CDR2 SYGVQD (reference sequence). The CDR3 spells CASSVELLDRVTDTQYF. Here the CDR3 DNA reads TGCGCCAGCAGCGTTGAGCTGCTAGACAGGGTCACAGATACGCAGTATTTT.

This sequence joins TRBV10-3 and TRBJ1-1; possibly TRBD1 for D (6 bases). V lost 0 bases and J 5 bases, leaving 10 bases between the germline ends. In germline, CDR1 is ENHRY, CDR2 SYGVKD. The CDR3 is made up of 14 amino acids. The CDR3 here is CAISESRGGTEAFF. The CDR3 DNA follows: TGTGCCATCAGTGAGTCGAGGGGGGGGACTGAAGCTTTCTTT.

This chain connects TRBV30 to TRBJ1-6, with unresolved D. The germline V gene has CDR1 GTSNPN and CDR2 SVGIG (reference sequence). V dropped 3 bases and J dropped 9 bases, with 15 bases sitting between them. This CDR3 contains 14 residues. CDR3 loop: CAWSVAASGSPLHF. The CDR3 DNA reads TGTGCCTGGAGCGTAGCAGCCTCTGGTTCACCCCTCCACTTT. Looking up the rest from reference TRBV30 and TRBJ1-6 gives the full variable domain: SQTIHQWPATLVQPVGSPLSLECTVEGTSNPNLYWYRQAAGRGLQLLFYSVGIGQISSEVPQNLSASRPQDRQFILSSKKLLLSDSGFYLCAWSVAASGSPLHFGNGTRLTVT.

The chain joins TRBV6-5 to TRBJ1-6; possible D gene TRBD1, 5 bases. Germline V gene data show CDR1 as MNHEY and CDR2 as SVGAGI. V shed 6 bases and J shed 6 bases, with 12 bases lying between them. The CDR3 has 14 residues. In DNA, the CDR3 is TGTGCCAGCAGGTTGACAGTCTCTAATTCACCCCTCCACTTT. It specifies CASRLTVSNSPLHF.

The chain combines TRBV3-1 (or the pseudogene TRBV3-2) with TRBJ2-7; the D gene is possibly TRBD1 (5 bases). Looked up from germline, CDR1 is LGHDT and CDR2 is YNNKEL (reference sequence). V gave up 4 bases and J gave up 6 bases, with 10 bases separating them. The CDR3 consists of 12 residues. The CDR3 coding sequence is TGTGCCAGCAGCCTCCAGGGTTCCGAGCAGTACGTC. This encodes CASSLQGSEQYV.

The chain uses TRBV24-1 and TRBJ1-5; the D gene is possibly TRBD1 (6 bases). The germline V gene encodes CDR1 KGHDR and CDR2 SFDVKD. V lost 2 bases and J 2 bases, leaving 12 bases between the germline ends. This CDR3 region has 16 residues. CDR3 protein: CATSDSQGRGNQPQHF. CDR3 DNA sequence: TGTGCCACCAGTGATTCACAGGGCAGGGGCAATCAGCCCCAGCATTTT.

This clone was seen a handful of times. The CDR3, as DNA: TGCGCCAGCAGCCCCGGGGGGACAGATACGCAGTATTTT. It encodes CASSPGGTDTQYF. The chain links TRBV5-1 to TRBJ2-3; 7 nucleotides line up with TRBD2. In germline, CDR1 is SGHRS, CDR2 YFSETQ. The V segment lost 4 bases and the J segment 3 bases; nucleotides outside the gene matches: 2. There are 13 residues in the CDR3.

The genes are TRBV18 and TRBJ2-5; maybe TRBD2 (6 bases). Per germline, CDR1 KGHSH and CDR2 LQKENI. CDR3 size: 13 residues. Trimming took off 8 bases at V and 1 base at J, with 11 bases between the two ends. The CDR3 reads CASRRDSQETQYF. CDR3 nucleotides: TGTGCCAGCCGCCGGGACTCCCAAGAGACCCAGTACTTC. The full variable domain, with the rest looked up from reference TRBV18 and TRBJ2-5, is NAGVMQNPRHLVRRRGQEARLRCSPMKGHSHVYWYRQLPEEGLKFMVYLQKENIIDESGMPKERFSAEFPKEGPSILRIQQVVRGDSAAYFCASRRDSQETQYFGPGTRLLVL.

The chain links TRBV18 to TRBJ2-7; 7 bases align to TRBD2. The V gene's germline CDR1 is KGHSH and CDR2 LQKENI. The CDR3 length is 15 residues. Trimming cost V 3 bases and J 3 bases; bases outside gene matches: 8. CDR3 nucleotides: TGTGCCAGCTCACCTCTTCCGGGGGGAAACTACGAGCAGTACTTC. Translated: CASSPLPGGNYEQYF.

The chain joins TRBV7-6 to TRBJ2-3, with D possibly matching TRBD1 (5 bases). Trimming took 1 base from V and 9 from J, leaving 11 bases between them. There are 13 residues in the CDR3. CDR1 and CDR2 from the germline V gene are SGHVS and FNYEAQ. CDR3 loop: CASSLDLDMTQYF. The CDR3 DNA is TGTGCCAGCAGCTTAGACTTGGACATGACGCAGTATTTT. The full variable domain, completed using reference TRBV7-6 and TRBJ2-3, is GAGVSQSPRYKVTKRGQDVALRCDPISGHVSLYWYRQALGQGPEFLTYFNYEAQQDKSGLPNDRFSAERPEGSISTLTIQRTEQRDSAMYRCASSLDLDMTQYFGPGTRLTVL.

The CDR3 DNA reads TGTGCCTGGAGCGTTATAACAGGGGAGCGAGCTTTCTTT. Protein sequence: CAWSVITGERAFF. The chain employs TRBV30 and TRBJ1-1; TRBD1 matches at 7 bases. CDR1 GTSNPN and CDR2 SVGIG come from the germline V gene (reference sequence). The V gene end was trimmed by 3 bases and the J gene end by 10 bases; junction bases not matched to a gene: 11. The CDR3 totals 13 residues.

The genes are TRBV5-6 and TRBJ1-3; 11 nucleotides align to TRBD1. The ends lost 5 bases at V and 8 bases at J; junction bases unmatched: 6. This CDR3 has 14 amino acids. Germline CDR1 SGHDT, CDR2 YYEEEE. CDR3 DNA: TGTGCCAGCAGGCGGACAGGGGGCGCGGACACCATATATTTT. This encodes CASRRTGGADTIYF.

The chain combines TRBV18 with TRBJ2-2; D possibly corresponds to TRBD1 (5 bases). The CDR3 contains 16 residues. Trimming took 4 bases from V and 0 from J, leaving 12 bases between them. CDR1 KGHSH and CDR2 LQKENI come from the germline V gene. The CDR3 DNA reads TGTGCCAGCTCACTACAACAGGCGTCGAACACCGGGGAGCTGTTTTTT. Protein sequence: CASSLQQASNTGELFF.

The chain employs TRBV3-1 (or the pseudogene TRBV3-2) and TRBJ2-7, with D maybe TRBD1 (5 bases). This CDR3 contains 17 residues. In germline, CDR1 is LGHDT, CDR2 YNNKEL (reference sequence). The V end was cut by 3 bases, the J end by 0 bases, with 18 bases between. The CDR3 loop reads CASSHLLQGKNSYEQYV. CDR3 in DNA: TGTGCCAGCAGCCATCTACTTCAGGGAAAAAACTCCTACGAGCAGTACGTC.

The CDR3 protein is CASSRGQGRNTEAFF. The CDR3 nucleotides read TGTGCCAGTAGTAGAGGACAGGGGAGGAACACTGAAGCTTTCTTT. The chain recombines TRBV19 with TRBJ1-1, with 9 bases matching TRBD1. Germline CDR1 is LNHDA and CDR2 is SQIVND (reference sequence). This CDR3 has 15 residues. Trimming cost V 4 bases and J 1 base; bases outside gene matches: 4. The full variable domain, in which reference TRBV19 and TRBJ1-1 provide the parts outside the CDR3, is DGGITQSPKYLFRKEGQNVTLSCEQNLNHDAMYWYRQDPGQGLRLIYYSQIVNDFQKGDIAEGYSVSREKKESFPLTVTSAQKNPTAFYLCASSRGQGRNTEAFFGQGTRLTVV.

The chain is built from TRBV27 and TRBJ2-7; TRBD2 matches 9 bases. V gave up 6 bases and J gave up 4 bases; unmatched junction bases: 7. The germline gives CDR1 MNHEY, CDR2 SMNVEV (reference sequence). This CDR3 has 14 amino acids. The CDR3 here is CASSQSGGLYEQYF. DNA of the CDR3: TGTGCCAGCAGCCAAAGCGGGGGGCTATACGAGCAGTACTTC.

The chain joins TRBV21-1 to TRBJ2-1; TRBD1 is taken as the D call from the table, unchecked against the DNA. TRBV21-1 counts as a pseudogene. This CDR3 region has 14 residues. The CDR3 coding sequence is TGTGCCAGCAGCTTGGCGGACAGAGACAATGAGCAGTTCTTC. This codes for CASSLADRDNEQFF.

The chain couples TRBV7-3 to TRBJ2-1; 8 bases map to TRBD2. V lost 5 bases to trimming and J lost 6 bases; unmatched junction nucleotides: 6. The germline gives CDR1 SGHTA, CDR2 FQGTGA. The CDR3 length is 14 residues. CDR3 in DNA: TGTGCCAGCAGCCCTCGGGGGGGGCCCAATGAGCAGTTCTTC. Translating gives CASSPRGGPNEQFF.